This T cell receptor beta chain was found in a study of OX40 agonist ivuxolimab in advanced cancers. Profiling relied on immunoSEQ multiplex PCR, and the TCRdb table lists in-frame clones only, not all of them. The sample lists just under 65,000 clones, roughly 89% occurring once. With V trimmed by 6 bases and J by 2 bases, 8 bases remained unmatched. The CDR3 spans 15 residues. Germline values: CDR1 MNHEY, CDR2 SVGAGI. The sequencing here drew on CD4+ or CD8+ T cells sorted from blood, taken in a trial of the OX40 agonist ivuxolimab. The sequence was collected from an adult with an advanced solid tumor such as melanoma, head and neck, liver or kidney cancer. This chain links TRBV6-5 with TRBJ2-5, with 8 bases that match TRBD1. CDR3 DNA: TGTGCCAGCAGCGTTATCTACAGGGGGCAAGAGACCCAGTACTTC. Its translation is CASSVIYRGQETQYF.